This T cell receptor (beta chain) was recorded in a study of high-grade serous ovarian cancer treatment subgroups. Study at large: Mean per sample: about 14,000 reads, around 7,100 unique TCR beta rearrangements. Overall study findings and caveats: Higher neoantigen levels went with greater TCR clonal relatedness.

The tumor samples were collected prior to definitive surgery or chemotherapy. Only in-frame clones appear in the TCRdb table, and some are missing; sequencing was by immunoSEQ multiplex PCR. The profile shows more than 15,000 clones, approximately 70% of them singletons. The CDR3 runs to 12 residues. J was trimmed by 3 bases and V by 7 bases; bases with no gene match: 4. CDR1 and CDR2 from the germline V gene are SGDLS and YYNGEE. About this clone itself: The antigen is unknown.

The sequenced sample consisted of tumor tissue. V is TRBV9 and J is TRBJ2-7; 7 bases map to TRBD1. This receptor was obtained from a human donor with high-grade serous ovarian cancer. DNA for the CDR3: TGTGCCAGCGGGAGACAGGGCTACGAGCAGTACTTC. This gives the protein CASGRQGYEQYF.